The clone carrying this T cell receptor beta chain showed up just a few times. Its target is unknown. This table comes from immunoSEQ multiplex PCR, and its TCRdb copy is limited to in-frame clones, with some not included. Among roughly 20,000 clones listed, about three quarters were seen once. This sample stems from a study of OX40 agonist ivuxolimab in advanced cancers. Whole-study findings and limits: Determination of antigen specificity was not performed for the expanded peripheral T cells.

This material consisted of CD4+ or CD8+ T cells sorted from blood, taken in a trial of the OX40 agonist ivuxolimab. The clonotype originates from an adult with an advanced solid tumor such as melanoma, head and neck, liver or kidney cancer.

The DNA for the CDR3 is TGTGCCAGCAGCCTCCGGGACGGTCGGTACAATGAGCAGTTCTTC. Translating it yields CASSLRDGRYNEQFF. The V gene is TRBV7-3, the J gene TRBJ2-1, with D possibly called TRBD1 or TRBD2 (5 bases each). Trimming removed 5 bases from V and 4 bases from J, with 15 bases in between. Per germline, CDR1 SGHTA and CDR2 FQGTGA. This CDR3 region has 15 residues.